What follows describes a single T cell receptor (beta chain). The data originate from a study of blood T cell repertoires in COVID-19. The method was immunoSEQ multiplex PCR; TCRdb's version includes in-frame clones alone and lacks a portion of them. The sample has 75,000 to 85,000 clones, 70% to 90% seen once; the top ten hold approximately 9.9%. The V gene's germline CDR1 is LNHDA and CDR2 SQIVND (reference sequence). Trimming stripped 5 bases from V and 0 bases from J, with 11 bases between. The CDR3 loop spans 14 amino acids. Sequencing was performed on peripheral blood. The chain couples TRBV19 to TRBJ2-7; perhaps TRBD1 as D (5 bases). The source is a man between 60 and 75 years old with COVID-19, enrolled during active disease. CDR3 protein: CASSQQVSSYEQYF. CDR3 nucleotides: TGTGCCAGTAGTCAACAGGTTAGCTCCTACGAGCAGTACTTC.